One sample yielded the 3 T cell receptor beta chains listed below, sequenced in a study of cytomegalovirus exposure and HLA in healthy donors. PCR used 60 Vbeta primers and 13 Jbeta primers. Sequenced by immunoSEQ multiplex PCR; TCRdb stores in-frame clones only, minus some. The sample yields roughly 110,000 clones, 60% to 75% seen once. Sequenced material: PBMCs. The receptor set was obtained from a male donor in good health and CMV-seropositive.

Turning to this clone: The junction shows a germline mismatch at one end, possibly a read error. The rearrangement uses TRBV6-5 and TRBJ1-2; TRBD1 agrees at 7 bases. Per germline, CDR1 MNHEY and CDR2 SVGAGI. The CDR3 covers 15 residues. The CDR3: CASSYSGTAPDGYPF. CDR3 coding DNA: TGTGCCAGCAGTTACTCAGGGACAGCCCCCGACGGCTACCCCTTC.

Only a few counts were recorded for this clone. CDR3 coding DNA: TGTGCCAGCAGCCCACGTGAGGGAGCAGATACGCAGTATTTT. It yields the protein CASSPREGADTQYF. The chain links TRBV9 to TRBJ2-3; D may be TRBD2 (5 bases). Trimming shortened V by 4 bases and J by 4 bases, and 13 bases separated the two germline ends. CDR3 length: 14 residues. CDR1 and CDR2 from the germline V gene are SGDLS and YYNGEE. The full variable domain, its missing parts supplied by reference TRBV9 and TRBJ2-3, is DSGVTQTPKHLITATGQRVTLRCSPRSGDLSVYWYQQSLDQGLQFLIQYYNGEERAKGNILERFSAQQFPDLHSELNLSSLELGDSALYFCASSPREGADTQYFGPGTRLTVL.

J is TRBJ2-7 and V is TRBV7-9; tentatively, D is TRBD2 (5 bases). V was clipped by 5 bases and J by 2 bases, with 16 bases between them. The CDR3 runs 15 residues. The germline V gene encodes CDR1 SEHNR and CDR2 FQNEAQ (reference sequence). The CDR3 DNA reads TGTGCCAGCAGCCCCCAGGACGGGAACCCCTACGAGCAGTACTTC. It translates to CASSPQDGNPYEQYF.